These 21 T cell receptor beta chains were sequenced from one sample in a study of blood T cells in healthy people across ages. The authors ran a second PCR of roughly 6 to 12 cycles using a sample-barcoded 5' primer and a J-beta primer mix. TCRdb redid the calling of the 5' RACE reads with MiXCR, one entry per CDR3 protein. This sample has 700,000 or so distinct CDR3 sequences, with 22% found just once. The specimen was blood. The source is a man between 65 and 79 years old in good health.

The sample holds a few counts of this clonotype. V is TRBV5-5 and J is TRBJ2-5; D is possibly TRBD2 (6 bases). Between the trimmed V and J ends, which lost 2 bases and 2 bases, there was a span of 13 bases. Germline V CDR1 and CDR2: SGHKS, YYEKEE (reference sequence). This CDR3 has 15 residues. The CDR3 spells CASSFRVGLQETQYF. The CDR3 region has the DNA TGTGCCAGCAGCTTTAGGGTTGGACTACAAGAGACCCAGTACTTC.

The gene calls are TRBV29-1 and TRBJ1-1; D is ambiguous. This CDR3 region has 13 residues. Trimming took off 7 bases at V and 0 bases at J, with 12 bases between the two ends. Looked up from germline, CDR1 is SQVTM and CDR2 is ANQGSEA. CDR3 sequence (DNA): TGCAGCGCACAAGACGCCTTGAACACTGAAGCTTTCTTT. Its translation is CSAQDALNTEAFF.

This clonotype was seen more than once but under ten times. The rearrangement joins TRBV6-1 to TRBJ2-3; TRBD2 might be the D (6 bases). Deletions cut 4 bases from V and 2 bases from J, with 13 bases between. This CDR3 contains 15 residues. The germline V gene has CDR1 MNHNS and CDR2 SASEGT. The CDR3 protein is CASSGSAGTTDTQYF. In DNA form, the CDR3 reads TGTGCCAGCAGTGGGTCGGCGGGAACCACAGATACGCAGTATTTT.

The chain combines TRBV11-3 with TRBJ2-2; 7 bases fit TRBD2. The CDR3 totals 15 residues. The ends lost 3 bases at V and 6 bases at J; junction bases unmatched: 7. In germline, CDR1 is SGHNT, CDR2 YENEEA. The CDR3 loop is CASSFQGEGPGELFF. The DNA for the CDR3 is TGTGCCAGCAGCTTCCAAGGGGAGGGGCCCGGGGAGCTGTTTTTT.

For the CDR3, the DNA is TGTGCCAGCACGACATCATATGGCTACACCTTC. Amino acids: CASTTSYGYTF. The chain couples TRBV2 to TRBJ1-2; D is uncertain. Trimming took off 7 bases at V and 5 bases at J, with 8 bases between the two ends. The germline V gene has CDR1 SNHLY and CDR2 FYNNEI. The CDR3 runs to 11 residues.

The gene calls are TRBV10-2 and TRBJ2-3; D uncertain. CDR1 and CDR2 from the germline V gene are WSHSY and SAAADI. CDR3 length equals 13 residues. V dropped 4 bases and J dropped 1 base, with 6 bases sitting between them. The DNA for the CDR3 is TGCGCCAGCAGTGTTTTTCGCACAGATACGCAGTATTTT. This encodes CASSVFRTDTQYF.

This chain links TRBV20-1 with TRBJ2-7; 7 bases agree with TRBD1. The ends lost 7 bases at V and 5 bases at J; junction bases unmatched: 14. The germline V gene encodes CDR1 DFQATT and CDR2 SNEGSKA (reference sequence). The CDR3 totals 14 residues. This CDR3 is CSGRNRQGINEQYF. The CDR3 DNA is TGCAGTGGCAGAAACAGACAGGGAATCAACGAGCAGTACTTC.

The chain employs TRBV12-3 or TRBV12-4 and TRBJ1-2, with TRBD1 identical over 8 bases. With V trimmed by 3 bases and J by 1 base, 4 bases remained unmatched. The CDR3 covers 15 residues. The CDR3: CASSFRTGYNYGYTF. The CDR3 DNA reads as TGTGCCAGCAGTTTTCGGACAGGGTATAACTATGGCTACACCTTC.

The chain links TRBV10-3 to TRBJ1-1; 8 bases line up with TRBD1. V dropped 6 bases and J dropped 0; count of bases not matched to a gene: 3. The germline gives CDR1 ENHRY, CDR2 SYGVKD. The CDR3 covers 14 residues. The CDR3, as DNA: TGTGCCATCAGCGACAGGGGCCTGAACACTGAAGCTTTCTTT. Translating gives CAISDRGLNTEAFF.

This clonotype was found a few times. CDR3 sequence reads: CASSYGASGSYTF. The CDR3 DNA reads as TGCGCCAGCAGCTACGGGGCTAGCGGGAGCTACACCTTC. This chain joins TRBV5-1 and TRBJ1-2, with D maybe TRBD1 (5 bases). Trimming took off 3 bases at V and 9 bases at J, with 15 bases between the two ends. Germline V gives CDR1 SGHRS, CDR2 YFSETQ. The CDR3 contains 13 residues.

The genes are TRBV3-1 and TRBJ1-2; D unclear. V was cut by 2 bases and J by 4 bases, with 8 bases left in between. Germline CDR1 is LGHDT and CDR2 is YNNKEL (reference sequence). The CDR3 is made up of 13 amino acids. The CDR3 DNA reads as TGTGCCAGCAGCCAACCCGGACGCTATGGCTACACCTTC. Translation: CASSQPGRYGYTF.

The V gene is TRBV29-1, the J gene TRBJ1-2; 9 nucleotides agree with TRBD1. V lost 7 bases and J lost 4; bases outside the gene matches: 7. The CDR3 has 13 amino acids. Germline V CDR1 and CDR2: SQVTM, ANQGSEA. The DNA for the CDR3 is TGCAGCGCCTCTTGGACAGGGGTCTATGGCTACACCTTC. This encodes CSASWTGVYGYTF.

The J gene is TRBJ1-4, the V gene TRBV20-1; D gene uncertain. Germline V CDR1 and CDR2: DFQATT, SNEGSKA (reference sequence). Trimming removed 2 bases from V and 4 bases from J, with 8 bases in between. CDR3 length equals 13 residues. The DNA of the CDR3 is TGCAGTGCTAGACTGGTTATTAATGAAAAACTGTTTTTT. It translates to CSARLVINEKLFF.

This clonotype came up a few times. V and J are TRBV19 and TRBJ2-5, with D perhaps matching TRBD1 (5 bases). The end of the DNA is better explained by TRBJ2-7, so the J call may be wrong. Germline values: CDR1 LNHDA, CDR2 SQIVND (reference sequence). The CDR3 contains 15 residues. CDR3 in DNA: TGTGCCAGTAGTATCGGGCAGGGAAGGTTCCACGAGCAGTACTTC. It specifies CASSIGQGRFHEQYF.

This clonotype has just a few counts. The chain links TRBV6-2 or TRBV6-3 to TRBJ1-1, with 8 bases aligning to TRBD1. This CDR3 is 14 amino acids long. Germline V lookup: CDR1 MNHEY, CDR2 SVGEGT. J was trimmed by 7 bases and V by 2 bases; bases with no gene match: 6. The CDR3 spells CASSYPGQVDEAFF. The CDR3 DNA is TGTGCCAGCAGTTACCCGGGACAGGTGGATGAAGCTTTCTTT.

This clonotype was found a few times. CDR3 region: CASSPSGRDNEQFF. The DNA of the CDR3 is TGTGCCAGCTCACCGTCGGGCAGGGACAATGAGCAGTTCTTC. This chain joins TRBV18 and TRBJ2-1; D is possibly TRBD1 (5 bases). CDR1 is KGHSH, CDR2 LQKENI, per germline. This CDR3 comprises 14 residues. V lost 3 bases and J lost 5, with 11 bases in between.

This clonotype occurred many times. This sequence joins TRBV5-1 and TRBJ1-5; D remains ambiguous. Germline V gene data show CDR1 as SGHRS and CDR2 as YFSETQ. There are 15 residues in the CDR3. V was trimmed by 0 bases and J by 0 bases, leaving 7 bases between them. CDR3 nucleotides: TGCGCCAGCAGCTTGGTCATTAATAGCAATCAGCCCCAGCATTTT. Its protein is CASSLVINSNQPQHF.

This clonotype has more than one count but fewer than ten. The rearrangement links TRBV25-1 to TRBJ1-2; possibly TRBD1 for D (5 bases). Germline CDR1 is MGHDK and CDR2 is SYGVNS. CDR3 length: 15 residues. The V end was cut by 7 bases, the J end by 2 bases, with 17 bases between. DNA for the CDR3: TGTGCCAGCACCCAGTCGGGGGTGGAGAACTATGGCTACACCTTC. Translation: CASTQSGVENYGYTF.

This clonotype occurred many times. The chain combines TRBV7-6 with TRBJ1-4, with D unresolved. This CDR3 is 14 amino acids long. CDR1 and CDR2 (germline): SGHVS, FNYEAQ. V was cut by 1 base and J by 5 bases, with 8 bases left in between. The CDR3 is CASSLGRLNEKLFF. CDR3 in DNA: TGTGCCAGCAGCTTAGGGCGGCTGAATGAAAAACTGTTTTTT.

The chain is built from TRBV5-1 and TRBJ1-1, with TRBD1 matching 7 bases. Germline lookup yields CDR1 SGHRS and CDR2 YFSETQ. V was clipped by 2 bases and J by 1 base; unmatched bases: 2. This CDR3 spans 14 amino acids. For the CDR3, the DNA is TGCGCCAGCAGCTTCAGGGGGGCGAACACTGAAGCTTTCTTT. Residues: CASSFRGANTEAFF.

Turning to this clonotype: No conserved phenylalanine or tryptophan is present at the end of the CDR3, so a read error is the likely explanation. The CDR3 is CAISVLAGGEQYV. The CDR3, as DNA: TGTGCCATCAGTGTCCTAGCGGGAGGGGAGCAGTACGTC. V usage is TRBV10-3 and J usage is TRBJ2-5; 12 positions match TRBD2. The CDR3 covers 13 residues. Trimming at V came to 4 bases and at J to 11 bases, leaving 5 bases not matched to a gene. Germline-derived CDR1 and CDR2 are ENHRY and SYGVKD.